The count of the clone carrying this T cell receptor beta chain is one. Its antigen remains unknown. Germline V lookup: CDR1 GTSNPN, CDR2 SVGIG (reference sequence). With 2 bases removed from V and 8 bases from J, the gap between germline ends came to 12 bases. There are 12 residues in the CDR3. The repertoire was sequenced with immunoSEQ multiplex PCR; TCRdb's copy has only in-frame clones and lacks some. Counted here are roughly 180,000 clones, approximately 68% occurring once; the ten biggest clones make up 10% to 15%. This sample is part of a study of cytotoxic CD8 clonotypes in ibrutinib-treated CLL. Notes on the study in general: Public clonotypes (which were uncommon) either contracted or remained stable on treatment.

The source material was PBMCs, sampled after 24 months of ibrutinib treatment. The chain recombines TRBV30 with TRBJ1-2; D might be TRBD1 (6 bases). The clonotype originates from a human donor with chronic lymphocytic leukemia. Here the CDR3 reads CAWSTGAGGYTF. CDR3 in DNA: TGTGCCTGGAGTACGGGGGCTGGGGGCTACACCTTC. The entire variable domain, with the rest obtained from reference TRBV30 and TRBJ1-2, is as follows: SQTIHQWPATLVQPVGSPLSLECTVEGTSNPNLYWYRQAAGRGLQLLFYSVGIGQISSEVPQNLSASRPQDRQFILSSKKLLLSDSGFYLCAWSTGAGGYTFGSGTRLTVV.